This record concerns one T cell receptor beta chain sequence. The data were produced by immunoSEQ multiplex PCR, yet TCRdb's version contains in-frame clones alone and is incomplete. Of roughly 250,000 clones in the sample, around 90% are singletons; the top ten hold under 0.4%. The sample comes from a study of cytomegalovirus exposure and HLA in healthy donors. The germline V gene encodes CDR1 MNHNY and CDR2 SVGAGI (reference sequence). Trimming stripped 7 bases from V and 0 bases from J, with 4 bases between. This CDR3 contains 13 residues. This clonotype was sampled from a woman between 18 and 30 years old in good health and CMV-seronegative. The sequencing sample was made of PBMCs. V gene TRBV6-6 combines with J gene TRBJ2-6, with D unclear. The CDR3 is CASTSSGANVLTF. The CDR3 nucleotides are TGTGCCAGCACTTCCTCTGGGGCCAACGTCCTGACTTTC.